This T cell receptor beta chain emerged from a study of persistence of HIV-infected CD4 T cells (dated by TCRdb to about 2020). With regard to the full study: The study isolated CMV- and HIV-1 Gag-responding CD4+ T cells from ART-treated individuals to examine antigen-driven clonal expansion of HIV-1-infected cells. In the cross-participant TCR cluster analysis, 8 participants were included for CMV and 7 participants were included for Gag. Suppressive ART had been received by participants for a median of roughly 8 years. Peripheral blood samples of up to roughly 180 mL were taken at multiple time points, with the exception of a couple of participants who underwent leukapheresis at a single time point. The clonality of all cells in each sorted population was assessed by TCRbeta sequencing, whereas the clonality of infected cells was assessed by proviral sequencing.

Results the study describes overall, beyond this receptor: Because the TCR analyses were done in bulk, restricting them to just the rare CMV-responding cells that actually carried HIV-1 proviruses was not possible. A correlation was observed between TCR oligoclonality and proviral oligoclonality within the same sorted populations. Antigen-responding cells were enriched for degenerate expanded CDR3beta sequences, which suggests convergent selection of CD4+ responses to CMV and Gag. Significantly lower TCRbeta richness was observed in CMV- and Gag-responding cells than in anti-CD3/anti-CD28-responding cells, and higher oligoclonality was observed in CMV-responding cells than in CD3/CD28-stimulated and Gag-responding cells. Few individuals were included in the study, and only a limited range of antigens was tested.

With respect to this clone: Its cognate antigen has yet to be identified. A read error may produce the germline difference seen at one junction end.

The immunoSEQ hsTCRB assay version 4, run in survey mode, was used to sequence TCRbeta repertoires from genomic DNA. For TCRbeta sequencing, genomic DNA was diluted to 10 ng/uL, and up to 1 ug was used per sample. The original methods were these. TCRbeta data were analyzed in ImmunoSeq Analyzer 3.0, with diversity computed on productive nucleotide rearrangements. Using the Immunarch R package, lower-bound TCR diversity was estimated with the improved Chao index and clonality was estimated with the Gini coefficient. Different nucleotide rearrangements encoding the same CDR3beta amino acid sequence were counted as distinct clonotypes. TCRbeta sequences significantly enriched in antigen-responding cells relative to anti-CD3/anti-CD28-activated cells were identified by differential abundance analysis. GLIPH2 clustered TCRs by predicted peptide-MHC specificity, both within individual participants and across merged participant data sets. TCRdb obtained this table from immuneACCESS and retained in-frame rearrangements with V and J assigned. These tables miss some clones; where compared with another copy, unresolved V genes account for less than half of the shortfall, and the remainder is unexplained. V and J calls and clone size are copied from that table; D and trimming were computed from the DNA. The sample data list about 36,000 clones, and more than 75% of these were observed just once. The ten largest account for 0.97% of the sample.

The sample's treatment or condition label, decoded: suppressive antiretroviral therapy. A pool of overlapping HIV-1 Gag 15-mer peptides was used at roughly 0.95 ug per peptide per mL for cell stimulation. Nonresponding CD40L-negative CD69-negative CD45RO-high memory CD4+ T cells were sorted as memory populations depleted of antigen-responding cells. HIV-1-infected adults in whom suppressive ART had been started during chronic infection were enrolled as participants. Participants had undetectable plasma HIV-1 RNA below 50 copies/mL for at least 4 years. To be included, participants needed a CD4+ T cell count above 400 cells/uL and a positive CMV serology. Before stimulation, PBMCs were isolated using density centrifugation and then depleted of CD8+ T cells. For approximately 19 hours, the CD8-depleted PBMCs were stimulated with anti-CD28/CD49d costimulation, a CD40-blocking antibody, and enfuvirtide to prevent new infections. Cells were sorted on a Beckman Coulter MoFlo Legacy or XDP sorter, with propidium iodide excluding dead cells. Genomic DNA was extracted using the QIAamp DNA Mini Kit for samples with more than one million cells and using the Quick-DNA Microprep Kit for all other samples.

The specimen was cultured CD4+ T cells from PBMCs, collected from a patient who received antiretroviral therapy. The sample's cell subset or site, from its label and the paper: CD40L-CD69- CD45RO-high memory CD4 T cells not responding to Gag peptides. The receptor was isolated from an adult with HIV. The donor label of this sample is uncertain.

The DNA reads TGTGCCAGTCGAATTTCCACGGGGGCGAACGCTGAAGCTTTCTTT. Its translation is CASRISTGANAEAFF. The sequence is built from TRBV3-1 (or the pseudogene TRBV3-2) and TRBJ1-1; D gene: possibly TRBD1, on 6 matching bases. According to the germline V gene (reference sequence), CDR1 reads LGHDT and CDR2 reads YNNKEL. The CDR3 runs 15 amino acids, cysteine and phenylalanine included. The read is trimmed to its CDR3 DNA, 45 bases read in frame from base 1.